The 2 T cell receptor beta chains below all came from one sample that was sequenced in a study of T cell responses to AZD1222 COVID-19 vaccine. Libraries were prepared by immunoSEQ multiplex PCR; TCRdb keeps only in-frame clonotypes and omits some of them. The data contain approximately 120,000 clones, roughly 86% of them singletons. The specimen was peripheral blood, collected on day 0 of AZD1222 vaccination. The receptors shown here come from an adult in good health.

The rearrangement uses TRBV7-8 and TRBJ2-7; tentative D call: TRBD1 (6 bases). Germline V gene data show CDR1 as SGHVS and CDR2 as FQNEAQ. The V gene lost 2 bases and the J gene lost 1 base, with 9 bases spanning the gap. The CDR3 loop spans 14 amino acids. This CDR3 reads CASSLRGGSYEQYF. The CDR3, as DNA: TGTGCCAGCAGCTTAAGAGGGGGATCCTACGAGCAGTACTTC.

The rearrangement joins TRBV6-4 to TRBJ1-2; D not resolved. The germline CDR1 and CDR2 sequences are MRHNA and SNTAGT. Trimming took 3 bases from V and 5 from J, leaving 10 bases between them. This CDR3 has 13 residues. CDR3 amino acids: CASSEIKAYGYTF. The CDR3 nucleotides are TGTGCCAGCAGTGAGATAAAGGCTTATGGCTACACCTTC.